These T cell receptor beta chains were read from a single sample in a study of blood T cell repertoires in COVID-19. Assay used: immunoSEQ multiplex PCR; TCRdb lists only in-frame clones, some missing. The sample contains about 210,000 clones, around 80% of which appear only once. Source material: peripheral blood. The receptor source for this set is a human donor in a cohort sampled during active COVID-19. Each CDR3 is given with its conserved first and last residue.

cdr3_length: 16; j_call: TRBJ2-3; v_call: TRBV11-3; cdr3_aa: CASSLGSGGGTDTQYF
cdr3_length: 13; j_call: TRBJ2-7; v_call: TRBV6-2/TRBV6-3; cdr3_aa: CASSYSRDLEQYF
cdr3_length: 18; j_call: TRBJ1-1; v_call: TRBV7-9; cdr3_aa: CASSLWFGTAEGETEAFF
cdr3_length: 15; j_call: TRBJ2-1; v_call: TRBV11-3; cdr3_aa: CASSLGAGEYNEQFF
cdr3_length: 14; j_call: TRBJ1-1; v_call: TRBV24-1; cdr3_aa: CATSEPGLNTEAFF
cdr3_length: 13; j_call: TRBJ1-2; v_call: TRBV10-3; cdr3_aa: CATTTGTGAGYTF
cdr3_length: 14; j_call: TRBJ2-5; v_call: TRBV11-2; cdr3_aa: CASSLVATTETQYF
cdr3_length: 15; j_call: TRBJ1-1; v_call: TRBV23-1; cdr3_aa: CASSCCRGTGTEAFF
cdr3_length: 17; j_call: TRBJ2-3; v_call: TRBV14; cdr3_aa: CASSQARDRGYTDTQYF
cdr3_length: 15; j_call: TRBJ2-3; v_call: TRBV28; cdr3_aa: CASSGDRGLGDTQYF
cdr3_length: 16; j_call: TRBJ2-3; v_call: TRBV6-5; cdr3_aa: CASSYGLERRTDTQYF
cdr3_length: 16; j_call: TRBJ2-3; v_call: TRBV9; cdr3_aa: CASSPRQGEGTDTQYF
cdr3_length: 14; j_call: TRBJ1-2; v_call: TRBV9; cdr3_aa: CASSRTGGNYGYTF
cdr3_length: 13; j_call: TRBJ2-2; v_call: TRBV11-2; cdr3_aa: CASSLSRAGELFF
cdr3_length: 17; j_call: TRBJ1-3; v_call: TRBV6-1; cdr3_aa: CASSASTGTPLGNTIYF
cdr3_length: 16; j_call: TRBJ2-1; v_call: TRBV3-1/TRBV3-2; cdr3_aa: CASSFLQGNTYNEQFF
cdr3_length: 14; j_call: TRBJ1-5; v_call: TRBV6-1; cdr3_aa: CASSEAGAGQPQHF
cdr3_length: 14; j_call: TRBJ2-1; v_call: TRBV7-9; cdr3_aa: CASSLVLGGNEQFF
cdr3_length: 16; j_call: TRBJ2-1; v_call: TRBV7-2; cdr3_aa: CASSSQYDSGINEQFF
cdr3_length: 15; j_call: TRBJ1-6; v_call: TRBV28; cdr3_aa: CASSLLDGNNSPLHF
cdr3_length: 18; j_call: TRBJ2-1; v_call: TRBV11-3; cdr3_aa: CASSLGVTGTSGGDEQFF
cdr3_length: 15; j_call: TRBJ2-3; v_call: TRBV7-9; cdr3_aa: CASSPMRAPPYTQYF
cdr3_length: 16; j_call: TRBJ2-2; v_call: TRBV5-4; cdr3_aa: CASRTGTGDLTGELFF
cdr3_length: 16; j_call: TRBJ2-7; v_call: TRBV28; cdr3_aa: CASSLGAGGLGYEQYF
cdr3_length: 14; j_call: TRBJ1-1; v_call: TRBV19; cdr3_aa: CASSTYRENTEAFF
cdr3_length: 15; j_call: TRBJ1-2; v_call: TRBV28; cdr3_aa: CASSSTSGLGYGYTF
cdr3_length: 12; j_call: TRBJ2-1; v_call: TRBV19; cdr3_aa: CASGQAYNEQFF
cdr3_length: 15; j_call: TRBJ1-6; v_call: TRBV11-2; cdr3_aa: CASTLWGQAGSPLHF
cdr3_length: 15; j_call: TRBJ2-2; v_call: TRBV3-1/TRBV3-2; cdr3_aa: CASSQDPGGIGELFF
cdr3_length: 13; j_call: TRBJ1-1; v_call: TRBV9; cdr3_aa: CSRSGGMNTEAFF
cdr3_length: 14; j_call: TRBJ1-5; v_call: TRBV24-1; cdr3_aa: CATSDTDSDQPQHF
cdr3_length: 14; j_call: TRBJ1-2; v_call: TRBV6-1; cdr3_aa: CASSEAGHPGGYTF
cdr3_length: 14; j_call: TRBJ2-7; v_call: TRBV2; cdr3_aa: CASTGRGASYEQYF
cdr3_length: 12; j_call: TRBJ1-2; v_call: TRBV28; cdr3_aa: CASNTGTYGYTF